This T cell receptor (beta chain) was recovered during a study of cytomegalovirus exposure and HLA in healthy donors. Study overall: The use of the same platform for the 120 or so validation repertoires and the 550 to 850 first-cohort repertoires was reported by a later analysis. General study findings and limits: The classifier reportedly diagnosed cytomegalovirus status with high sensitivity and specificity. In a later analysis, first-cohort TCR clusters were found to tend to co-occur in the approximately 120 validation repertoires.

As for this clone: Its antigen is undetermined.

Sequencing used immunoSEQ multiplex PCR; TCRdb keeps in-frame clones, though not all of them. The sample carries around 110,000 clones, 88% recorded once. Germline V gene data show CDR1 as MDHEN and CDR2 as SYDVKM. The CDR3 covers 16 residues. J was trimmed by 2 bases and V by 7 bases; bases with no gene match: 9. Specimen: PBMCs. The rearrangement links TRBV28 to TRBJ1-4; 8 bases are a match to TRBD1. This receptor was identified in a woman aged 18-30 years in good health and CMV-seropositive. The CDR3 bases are TGTGCCAGCACACCATACCGGGACAGGACTAATGAAAAACTGTTTTTT. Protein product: CASTPYRDRTNEKLFF.